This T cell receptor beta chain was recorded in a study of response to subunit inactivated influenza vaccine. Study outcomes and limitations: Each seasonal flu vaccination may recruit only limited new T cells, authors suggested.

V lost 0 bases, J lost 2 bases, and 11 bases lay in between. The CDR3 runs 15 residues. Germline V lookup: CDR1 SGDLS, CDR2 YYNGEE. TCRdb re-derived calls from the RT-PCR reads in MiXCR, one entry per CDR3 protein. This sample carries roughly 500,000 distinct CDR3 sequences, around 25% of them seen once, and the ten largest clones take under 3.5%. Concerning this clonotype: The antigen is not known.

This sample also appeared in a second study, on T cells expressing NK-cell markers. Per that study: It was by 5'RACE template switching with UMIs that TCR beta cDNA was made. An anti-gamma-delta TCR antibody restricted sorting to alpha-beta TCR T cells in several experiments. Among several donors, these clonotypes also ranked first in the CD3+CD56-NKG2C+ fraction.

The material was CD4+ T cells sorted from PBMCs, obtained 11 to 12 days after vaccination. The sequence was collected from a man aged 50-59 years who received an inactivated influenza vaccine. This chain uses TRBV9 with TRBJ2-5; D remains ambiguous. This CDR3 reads CASSVDSGPQETQYF. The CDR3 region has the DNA TGTGCCAGCAGCGTAGACTCGGGTCCTCAAGAGACCCAGTACTTC.